The 2 T cell receptor beta chains below all came from one sample that was sequenced in a study of blood T cell repertoires in COVID-19. Assay: immunoSEQ multiplex PCR; the TCRdb copy retains only in-frame clones and omits some. The sample shows 160,000 or so clones, 80% to 90% of them seen only once. Sequencing was done on a sample of PBMCs or T cells enriched from blood (not recorded which). The origin of the receptors is a man aged 50 or older who had recovered from COVID-19.

V is TRBV19 and J is TRBJ2-7; D ambiguous. Germline V gene lookup returns CDR1 LNHDA and CDR2 SQIVND (reference sequence). Trimming stripped 6 bases from V and 4 bases from J, with 10 bases between. This CDR3 region has 12 residues. This chain's CDR3 is CASSTGRYEQYF. The CDR3, as DNA: TGTGCCAGTAGCACTGGTCGATACGAGCAGTACTTC.

The chain couples TRBV27 to TRBJ1-1, with D tentatively TRBD1 (6 bases). The CDR3 is 15 amino acids. V lost 6 bases and J 5 bases, leaving 19 bases between the germline ends. CDR1 MNHEY and CDR2 SMNVEV come from the germline V gene (reference sequence). As DNA, the CDR3 is TGTGCCAGCAGCCCCGAGATGGGGGCGAAAACTGAAGCTTTCTTT. It specifies CASSPEMGAKTEAFF.